This TCR beta chain was sequenced for a study of blood T cell repertoires in COVID-19. CDR1 is KGHSY and CDR2 is FQNENV in the germline V gene. The CDR3 runs 16 residues. V was pared by 2 bases and J by 10 bases, with 12 bases of the junction left unmatched. In the original processing: Quantification of nucleated cells was approximated via reference gene primer amplification. Produced via immunoSEQ multiplex PCR; TCRdb's table is partial and in-frame only. V and J calls and clone size come straight from that table; D and trimming were deduced from the DNA. In the table there are about 35,000 clones, more than 75% of which are singletons.

This chain connects TRBV16 to TRBJ1-1; the match to TRBD1 covers 11 bases. The sample was peripheral blood. The clonotype comes from a human donor in a cohort sampled during active COVID-19. CDR3 loop: CASSQEGPRTGGLAFF. Written as DNA, the CDR3 is TGTGCCAGCAGCCAAGAAGGGCCTCGGACAGGGGGCTTAGCTTTCTTT. Together with reference TRBV16 and TRBJ1-1, the CDR3 gives the full variable domain: GEEVAQTPKHLVRGEGQKAKLYCAPIKGHSYVFWYQQVLKNEFKFLISFQNENVFDETGMPKERFSAKCLPNSPCSLEIQATKLEDSAVYFCASSQEGPRTGGLAFFGQGTRLTVV.